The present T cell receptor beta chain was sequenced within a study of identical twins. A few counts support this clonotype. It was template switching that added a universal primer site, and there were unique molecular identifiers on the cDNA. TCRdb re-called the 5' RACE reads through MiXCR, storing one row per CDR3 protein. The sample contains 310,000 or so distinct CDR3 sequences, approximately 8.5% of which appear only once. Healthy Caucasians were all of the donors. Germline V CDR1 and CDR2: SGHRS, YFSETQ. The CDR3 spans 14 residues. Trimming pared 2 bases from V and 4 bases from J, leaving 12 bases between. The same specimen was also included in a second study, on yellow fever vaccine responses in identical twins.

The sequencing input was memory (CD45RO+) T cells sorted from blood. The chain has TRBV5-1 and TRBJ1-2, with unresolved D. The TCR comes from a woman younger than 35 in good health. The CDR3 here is CASSFGSSIYGYTF. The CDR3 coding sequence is TGCGCCAGCAGCTTTGGCAGTTCGATCTATGGCTACACCTTC.